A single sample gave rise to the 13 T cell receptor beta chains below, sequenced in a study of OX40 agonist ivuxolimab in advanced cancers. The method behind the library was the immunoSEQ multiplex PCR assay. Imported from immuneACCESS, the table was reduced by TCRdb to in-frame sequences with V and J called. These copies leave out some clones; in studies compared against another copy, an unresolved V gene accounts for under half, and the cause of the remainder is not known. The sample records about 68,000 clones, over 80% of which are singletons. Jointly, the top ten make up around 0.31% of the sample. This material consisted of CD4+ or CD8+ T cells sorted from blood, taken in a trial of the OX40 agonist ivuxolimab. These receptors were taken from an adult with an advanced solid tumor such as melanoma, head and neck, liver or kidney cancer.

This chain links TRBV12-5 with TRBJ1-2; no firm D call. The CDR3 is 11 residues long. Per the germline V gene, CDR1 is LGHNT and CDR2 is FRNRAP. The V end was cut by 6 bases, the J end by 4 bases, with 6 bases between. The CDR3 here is CASGKGYGYTF. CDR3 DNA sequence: TGTGCTAGTGGAAAGGGCTATGGCTACACCTTC. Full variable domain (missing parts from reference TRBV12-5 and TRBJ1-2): DARVTQTPRHKVTEMGQEVTMRCQPILGHNTVFWYRQTMMQGLELLAYFRNRAPLDDSGMPKDRFSAEMPDATLATLKIQPSEPRDSAVYFCASGKGYGYTFGSGTRLTVV.

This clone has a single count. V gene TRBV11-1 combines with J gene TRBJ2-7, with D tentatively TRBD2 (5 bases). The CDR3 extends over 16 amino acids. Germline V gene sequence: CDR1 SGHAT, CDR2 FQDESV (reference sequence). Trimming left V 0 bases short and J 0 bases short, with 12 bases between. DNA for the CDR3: TGTGCCAGCAGCTTAGCTGCTAGCAGAAGCTCCTACGAGCAGTACTTC. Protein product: CASSLAASRSSYEQYF. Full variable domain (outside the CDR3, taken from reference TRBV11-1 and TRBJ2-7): EAEVAQSPRYKITEKSQAVAFWCDPISGHATLYWYRQILGQGPELLVQFQDESVVDDSQLPKDRFSAERLKGVDSTLKIQPAELGDSAMYLCASSLAASRSSYEQYFGPGTRLTVT.

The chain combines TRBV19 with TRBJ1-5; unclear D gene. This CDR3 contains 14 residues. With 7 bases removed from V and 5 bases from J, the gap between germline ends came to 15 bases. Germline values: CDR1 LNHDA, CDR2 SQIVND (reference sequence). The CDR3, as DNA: TGTGCCAGTACCGCTTTCGTGGATGATCAGCCCCAGCATTTT. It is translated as CASTAFVDDQPQHF.

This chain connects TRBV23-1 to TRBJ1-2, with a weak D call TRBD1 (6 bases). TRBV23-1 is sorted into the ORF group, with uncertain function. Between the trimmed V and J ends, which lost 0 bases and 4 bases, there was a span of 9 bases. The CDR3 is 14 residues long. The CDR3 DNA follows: TGCGCCAGCAGTCAATCACAGGGTGGCTATGGCTACACCTTC. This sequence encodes CASSQSQGGYGYTF.

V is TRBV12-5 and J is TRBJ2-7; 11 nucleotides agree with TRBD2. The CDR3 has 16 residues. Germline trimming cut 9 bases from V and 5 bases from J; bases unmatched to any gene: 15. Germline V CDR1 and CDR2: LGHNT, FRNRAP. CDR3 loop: CASASPRSSGRNEQYF. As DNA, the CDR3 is TGTGCTAGCGCTTCACCCAGGTCTAGCGGGAGGAACGAGCAGTACTTC. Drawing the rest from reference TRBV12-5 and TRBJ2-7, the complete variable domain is DARVTQTPRHKVTEMGQEVTMRCQPILGHNTVFWYRQTMMQGLELLAYFRNRAPLDDSGMPKDRFSAEMPDATLATLKIQPSEPRDSAVYFCASASPRSSGRNEQYFGPGTRLTVT.

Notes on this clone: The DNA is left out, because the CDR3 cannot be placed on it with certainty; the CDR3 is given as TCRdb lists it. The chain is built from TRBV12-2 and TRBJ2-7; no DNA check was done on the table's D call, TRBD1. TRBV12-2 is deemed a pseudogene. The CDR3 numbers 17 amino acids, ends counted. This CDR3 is CASRSPAWAGGTYEQYF.

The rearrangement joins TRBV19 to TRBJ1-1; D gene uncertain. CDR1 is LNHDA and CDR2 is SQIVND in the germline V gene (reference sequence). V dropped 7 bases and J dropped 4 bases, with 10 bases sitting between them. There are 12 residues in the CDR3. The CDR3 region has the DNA TGTGCCAGTAAAAAGTTGAGCACTGAAGCTTTCTTT. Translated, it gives CASKKLSTEAFF. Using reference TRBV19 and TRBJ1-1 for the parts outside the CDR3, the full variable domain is DGGITQSPKYLFRKEGQNVTLSCEQNLNHDAMYWYRQDPGQGLRLIYYSQIVNDFQKGDIAEGYSVSREKKESFPLTVTSAQKNPTAFYLCASKKLSTEAFFGQGTRLTVV.

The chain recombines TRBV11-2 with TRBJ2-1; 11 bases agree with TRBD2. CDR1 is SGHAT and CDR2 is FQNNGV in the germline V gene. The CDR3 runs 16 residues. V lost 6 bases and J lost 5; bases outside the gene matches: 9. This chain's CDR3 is CASSQTSGSTHNEQFF. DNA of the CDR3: TGTGCCAGCAGTCAAACTAGCGGGAGTACCCACAATGAGCAGTTCTTC.

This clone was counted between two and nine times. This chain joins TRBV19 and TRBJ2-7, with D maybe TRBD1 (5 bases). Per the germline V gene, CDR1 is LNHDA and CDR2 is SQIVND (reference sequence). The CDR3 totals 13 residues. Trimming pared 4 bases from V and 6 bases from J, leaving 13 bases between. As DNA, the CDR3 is TGTGCCAGTAGTAGTGACAGATCGACCGAGCAGTACTTC. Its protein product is CASSSDRSTEQYF. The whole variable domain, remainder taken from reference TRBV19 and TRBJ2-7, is DGGITQSPKYLFRKEGQNVTLSCEQNLNHDAMYWYRQDPGQGLRLIYYSQIVNDFQKGDIAEGYSVSREKKESFPLTVTSAQKNPTAFYLCASSSDRSTEQYFGPGTRLTVT.

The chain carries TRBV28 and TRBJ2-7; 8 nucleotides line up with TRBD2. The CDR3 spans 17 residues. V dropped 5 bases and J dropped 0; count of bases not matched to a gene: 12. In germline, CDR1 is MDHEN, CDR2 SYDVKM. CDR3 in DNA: TGTGCCAGCAGTCCAGGACTTGCGGGAGGTTACTCCTACGAGCAGTACTTC. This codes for CASSPGLAGGYSYEQYF.

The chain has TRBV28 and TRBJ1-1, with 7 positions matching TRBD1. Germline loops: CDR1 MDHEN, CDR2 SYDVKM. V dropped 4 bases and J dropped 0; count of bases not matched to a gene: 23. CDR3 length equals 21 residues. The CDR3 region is CASSYLYILRDSKAMNTEAFF. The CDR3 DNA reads TGTGCCAGCAGTTACCTTTATATTCTCCGGGACAGTAAGGCTATGAACACTGAAGCTTTCTTT. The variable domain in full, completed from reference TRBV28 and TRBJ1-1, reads DVKVTQSSRYLVKRTGEKVFLECVQDMDHENMFWYRQDPGLGLRLIYFSYDVKMKEKGDIPEGYSVSREKKERFSLILESASTNQTSMYLCASSYLYILRDSKAMNTEAFFGQGTRLTVV.

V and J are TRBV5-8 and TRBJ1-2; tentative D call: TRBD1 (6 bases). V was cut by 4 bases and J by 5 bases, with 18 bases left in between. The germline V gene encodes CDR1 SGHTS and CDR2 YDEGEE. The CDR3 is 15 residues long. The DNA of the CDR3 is TGTGCCAGCAGCCCCACGGAGGGGGGTCTTTATGGCTACACCTTC. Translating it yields CASSPTEGGLYGYTF.

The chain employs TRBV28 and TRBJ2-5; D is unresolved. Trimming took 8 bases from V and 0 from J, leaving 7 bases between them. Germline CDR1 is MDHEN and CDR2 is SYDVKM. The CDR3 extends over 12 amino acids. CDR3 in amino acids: CASSAHQETQYF. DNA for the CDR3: TGTGCCAGCTCTGCCCACCAAGAGACCCAGTACTTC.